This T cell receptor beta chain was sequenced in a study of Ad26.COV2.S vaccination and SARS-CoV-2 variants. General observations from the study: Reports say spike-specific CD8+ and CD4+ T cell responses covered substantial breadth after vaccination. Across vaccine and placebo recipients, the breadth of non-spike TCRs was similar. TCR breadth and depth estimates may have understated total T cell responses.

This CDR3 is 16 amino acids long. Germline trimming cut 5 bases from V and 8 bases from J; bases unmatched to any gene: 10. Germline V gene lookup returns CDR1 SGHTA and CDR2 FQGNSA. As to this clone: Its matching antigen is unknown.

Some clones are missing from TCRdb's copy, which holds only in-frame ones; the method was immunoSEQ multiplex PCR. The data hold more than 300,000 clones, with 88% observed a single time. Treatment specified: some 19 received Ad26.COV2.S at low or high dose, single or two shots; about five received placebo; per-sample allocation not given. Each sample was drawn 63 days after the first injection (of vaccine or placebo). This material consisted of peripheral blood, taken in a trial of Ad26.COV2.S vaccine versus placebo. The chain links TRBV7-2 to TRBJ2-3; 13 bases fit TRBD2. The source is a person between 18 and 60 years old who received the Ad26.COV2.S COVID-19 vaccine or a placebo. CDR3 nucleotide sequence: TGTGCCAGCAGCCCTAGGACTAGCGGGGGCCCAGGTACGCAGTATTTT. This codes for CASSPRTSGGPGTQYF.